The next 10 T cell receptor beta chains were all read from a single sample in a study of identifying expanded T cells in peripheral blood. Sequencing was performed with immunoSEQ multiplex PCR; in TCRdb, only in-frame clones are kept and a portion is missing. Of under 120,000 clones listed, more than 85% are singletons. Sequencing input: blood. These receptors came from a person between 18 and 75 years old in good health.

The chain carries TRBV2 and TRBJ1-5; no clear D gene. Trimming removed 2 bases from V and 1 base from J, with 6 bases in between. From germline, CDR1 is SNHLY and CDR2 FYNNEI. CDR3 size: 14 residues. The CDR3 sequence is CASSETDSNQPQHF. The CDR3 DNA sequence: TGTGCCAGCAGTGAAACGGACAGCAATCAGCCCCAGCATTTT.

The chain is built from TRBV5-4 and TRBJ1-1; tentatively, D is TRBD1 (6 bases). The CDR3 contains 14 residues. Germline V CDR1 and CDR2: SGHNT, YYREEE (reference sequence). Trimming removed 7 bases at V and 1 base at J, with 14 bases between. The CDR3 spells CASSQKGENTEAFF. CDR3 nucleotides: TGTGCCAGCTCCCAGAAGGGGGAGAACACTGAAGCTTTCTTT.

The genes are TRBV7-2 and TRBJ2-6; 7 positions match TRBD2. After removal of 2 bases from V and 0 bases from J, the junction contained 7 bases not matched to a gene. The CDR3 length is 18 residues. Germline V gene lookup returns CDR1 SGHTA and CDR2 FQGNSA. The CDR3 DNA sequence: TGTGCCAGCAGCTTACCGGGACTAACTGGCTCTGGGGCCAACGTCCTGACTTTC. Its protein is CASSLPGLTGSGANVLTF.

The V call is TRBV18, the J call TRBJ2-3; no clear D gene. The V end was cut by 1 base, the J end by 1 base, with 3 bases between. The germline gives CDR1 KGHSH, CDR2 LQKENI. The CDR3 loop spans 13 amino acids. CDR3 nucleotide sequence: TGTGCCAGCTCACCACAACGCACAGATACGCAGTATTTT. Protein product: CASSPQRTDTQYF.

In its sample, this clone was seen once. J is TRBJ1-1 and V is TRBV19, with TRBD1 as a possible D gene (6 bases). CDR1 and CDR2 from the germline V gene are LNHDA and SQIVND (reference sequence). CDR3 length equals 14 residues. V was trimmed by 7 bases and J by 0 bases, leaving 12 bases between them. As DNA, the CDR3 is TGTGCCAGTAAGGGGGTCTGGATGAACACTGAAGCTTTCTTT. Translation: CASKGVWMNTEAFF.

V is TRBV15 and J is TRBJ1-2; no clear D. CDR1 and CDR2 from the germline V gene are LNHNV and YYDKDF (reference sequence). The CDR3 covers 12 residues. V gave up 8 bases and J gave up 2 bases, with 9 bases separating them. The CDR3 DNA is TGTGCCACCGGACGGACGAACTATGGCTACACCTTC. It codes for CATGRTNYGYTF.

In this sample, this clone turned up once. This rearrangement joins TRBV4-1 to TRBJ1-2; no clear D gene. From germline, CDR1 is MGHRA and CDR2 YSYEKL. This CDR3 has 17 residues. The V gene lost 2 bases and the J gene lost 4 bases, with 20 bases spanning the gap. CDR3 sequence: CASSQTRGSGAFYGYTF. CDR3 sequence (DNA): TGCGCCAGCAGCCAAACCCGCGGCAGCGGCGCCTTCTATGGCTACACCTTC.

V usage is TRBV7-9 and J usage is TRBJ1-1; D uncertain. Trimming pared 2 bases from V and 6 bases from J, leaving 10 bases between. CDR3 length: 13 residues. The V gene's germline CDR1 is SEHNR and CDR2 FQNEAQ (reference sequence). The DNA for the CDR3 is TGTGCCAGCAGCTTACCCCCCTGGGCTGAAGCTTTCTTT. Protein sequence: CASSLPPWAEAFF.

This rearrangement joins TRBV4-1 to TRBJ2-6; D is unclear. V was cut by 2 bases and J by 0 bases, with 14 bases left in between. This CDR3 contains 18 residues. Germline CDR1 MGHRA, CDR2 YSYEKL. This CDR3 reads CASSQIPAAFSGANVLTF. CDR3 nucleotide sequence: TGCGCCAGCAGCCAAATCCCGGCGGCTTTCTCTGGGGCCAACGTCCTGACTTTC.

This chain connects TRBV5-4 to TRBJ1-1, with unresolved D. Germline V lookup: CDR1 SGHNT, CDR2 YYREEE (reference sequence). V was pared by 2 bases and J by 1 base, with 9 bases between. The CDR3 runs 14 residues. The chain's CDR3 is CASSFGGGNTEAFF. The CDR3 nucleotides read TGTGCCAGCAGCTTTGGAGGAGGGAACACTGAAGCTTTCTTT. The entire variable domain, with the rest obtained from reference TRBV5-4 and TRBJ1-1, is as follows: ETGVTQSPTHLIKTRGQQVTLRCSSQSGHNTVSWYQQALGQGPQFIFQYYREEENGRGNFPPRFSGLQFPNYSSELNVNALELDDSALYLCASSFGGGNTEAFFGQGTRLTVV.